The rows below give T cell receptor beta chains drawn from one sample of a study of beta chain features in type 1 diabetes. Here immunoSEQ multiplex PCR was the method, and the copy in TCRdb shows in-frame clones only, minus some. The repertoire consists of about 900,000 clones, with about a sixth occurring once and the leading ten covering 0.023%. Sequencing was done on a sample of naive CD4+ T cells from blood. The origin of the receptors is a woman under 30 in good health. Both conserved end residues are trimmed from each CDR3. Each record gives: J gene, CDR3 length, D gene, V gene, CDR3 protein. The D gene is left open where the match is weak.

TRBJ1-5 | 15 | TRBD1 | TRBV28 | ASSSPSGTGGRQPQH
TRBJ1-2 | 10 | TRBD1 | TRBV10-3 | AIMGQNYGYT
TRBJ2-1 | 13 | . | TRBV10-3 | ATGGLAVSYNEQF
TRBJ2-2 | 9 | . | TRBV27 | ASSSTGELF
TRBJ2-1 | 14 | TRBD2 | TRBV9 | ASSQSGLAGYNEQF
TRBJ1-2 | 13 | . | TRBV5-6 | ASRSWGRANYGYT
TRBJ1-1 | 13 | . | TRBV7-2 | ASSLAAGGYTEAF
TRBJ2-1 | 12 | TRBD1 | TRBV6-1 | ASSAGQSYNEQF
TRBJ1-5 | 15 | . | TRBV25-1 | ASSDPNGAELEQPQH
TRBJ1-2 | 15 | . | TRBV18 | ASSPGYSGSGTYGYT
TRBJ2-7 | 8 | . | TRBV6-6 | ASREGEQY
TRBJ2-5 | 12 | TRBD2 | TRBV10-3 | AIRASGGGETQY
TRBJ2-1 | 16 | . | TRBV9 | ASSVGQLSFFPYNEQF
TRBJ2-6 | 13 | . | TRBV10-1 | ASSGGNSGANVLT
. | 13 | . | TRBV9 | ASSQGGISQETQY
TRBJ2-1 | 12 | . | TRBV2 | ASSYDSVYNEQF
TRBJ2-3 | 10 | . | TRBV9 | ASSASGDTQY
TRBJ2-1 | 12 | . | TRBV15 | ATSRAPPSNEQF
TRBJ1-1 | 12 | TRBD1 | TRBV10-3 | AITRTGVDTEAF
TRBJ2-4 | 13 | . | TRBV27 | ASSAGSPRQNIQY
TRBJ2-7 | 10 | . | TRBV23-1 | ASTGALWEQY
TRBJ1-1 | 12 | TRBD1 | TRBV29-1 | SVEEDRAGTEAF
TRBJ1-2 | 13 | TRBD1 | TRBV29-1 | SVQATGQAVYGYT
TRBJ1-1 | 9 | . | TRBV5-6 | ASSQNTEAF
TRBJ2-3 | 10 | . | TRBV19 | ASSFLRDTQY
TRBJ2-6 | 17 | . | TRBV5-1 | ASSLNGGQRFSGANVLT
TRBJ2-7 | 13 | TRBD1 | TRBV9 | ASSRGQATNYEQY
TRBJ2-7 | 14 | TRBD2 | TRBV29-1 | SVEDLPGTSVYEQY
TRBJ2-1 | 12 | . | TRBV11-1 | ASSLRYSINEQF
TRBJ2-2 | 13 | TRBD1 | TRBV9 | ASSVAGGSAGELF
TRBJ2-7 | 13 | TRBD2 | TRBV6-5 | ASSYSSSGSYEQY
TRBJ2-1 | 15 | TRBD2 | TRBV5-6 | ARKLAGGTSSYNEQF
TRBJ2-3 | 14 | TRBD1 | TRBV4-1 | ASSQGGTGRTDTQY
TRBJ1-5 | 14 | TRBD1 | TRBV19 | ASSATGWYGNQPQH
TRBJ1-5 | 12 | TRBD1 | TRBV28 | ASSFEGAYQPQH
TRBJ1-2 | 13 | . | TRBV15 | ATSRPYQGVGGYT
TRBJ2-7 | 11 | . | TRBV7-9 | ASSLAGAYEQY
TRBJ1-1 | 11 | TRBD1 | TRBV18 | ASSPLKTGAAF
TRBJ2-3 | 17 | TRBD2 | TRBV7-2 | ASSSYAILAATSTDTQY
TRBJ1-2 | 12 | . | TRBV14 | ASSQGGSIGGYT
TRBJ2-5 | 10 | TRBD2 | TRBV6-5 | ASSLPGRPQY
TRBJ2-1 | 10 | . | TRBV28 | ASKGLRNEQF
TRBJ2-7 | 12 | . | TRBV28 | ASGIQLRPGEQY
TRBJ2-1 | 11 | . | TRBV6-5 | ASSYTGFNEQF
TRBJ2-1 | 14 | TRBD2 | TRBV15 | ATSRELTSGNNEQF
TRBJ2-7 | 13 | . | TRBV7-2 | ASSLVSSVVYEQY
TRBJ2-6 | 11 | . | TRBV28 | ASRDTGANVLT
TRBJ1-2 | 13 | . | TRBV6-1 | ASNERAQQSAGYT
TRBJ2-5 | 12 | . | TRBV28 | ASRGRVYRETQY
TRBJ2-5 | 13 | . | TRBV10-2 | ASSLHSGAQETQY
TRBJ2-1 | 11 | . | TRBV27 | ASSVRRSNEQF
TRBJ2-7 | 12 | TRBD1 | TRBV5-4 | ASSQTGGTYEQY